The clone carrying this T cell receptor beta chain occurred a few times. Its specificity is not known. This entry is derived from a study of identical twins. Study-wide results and caveats: Shared out-of-frame alpha sequences (those common to twins) showed excess low generation probability. Insertions were fewer in abundant cord blood beta clonotypes, whereas memory repertoires showed none of this pattern.

One entry per CDR3 protein, called by TCRdb with MiXCR from the 5' RACE reads. The table has about 890,000 distinct CDR3 sequences, approximately 13% seen once. The sample also formed part of further work on yellow fever vaccine responses in identical twins.

This TCR derives from a young woman in good health. The sample taken for sequencing was PBMCs.

The DNA of the CDR3 is TGTGCCAGCAGTTGGCGGGCCCGTGAAGCTTTCTTT. Translated, it gives CASSWRAREAFF. The chain recombines TRBV12-3 or TRBV12-4 with TRBJ1-1, with D hard to call. CDR3 length: 12 amino acids. V was pared by 4 bases and J by 7 bases, with 10 bases between.